The entry below gives a single T cell receptor (beta chain) sequence along with its context. Clones were sequenced by immunoSEQ multiplex PCR, and TCRdb holds only the in-frame ones, with some missing. The sample carries about 62,000 clones, around nine tenths recorded once. The source of the sample is a study of blood T cell repertoires in COVID-19. The V and J ends lost 5 bases and 5 bases, in that order; junction bases with no gene match: 8. There are 14 residues in the CDR3. Germline loops: CDR1 LNHDA, CDR2 SQIVND (reference sequence). This clonotype was sampled from a human donor in a cohort sampled during active COVID-19. The chain has TRBV19 and TRBJ2-7; 8 nucleotides align to TRBD1. Sequencing was done on a sample of peripheral blood. CDR3: CASSLQGAWDEQYF. The CDR3 DNA is TGTGCCAGTAGTTTGCAGGGGGCTTGGGACGAGCAGTACTTC.